This T cell receptor beta chain is drawn from a study of blood T cell repertoires in COVID-19. Study summary: Samples representing acute and convalescent COVID-19 were sourced from the United States, Italy and Spain. Sources were T cells, B-cell-depleted T cells, or PBMCs; the material itself was cDNA or gDNA.

Per the original methods: Nucleated cell counts were estimated from reference gene primer amplification. Assay used: immunoSEQ multiplex PCR; TCRdb lists only in-frame clones, some missing. V, J and clone size are taken as reported in that table, and D and trimming were inferred from the DNA itself. Altogether 65,000 to 80,000 clones are present, more than 80% being singletons, with the ten largest covering roughly 2%. The V end was cut by 6 bases, the J end by 7 bases, with 22 bases between. The germline gives CDR1 SGHNT, CDR2 YENEEA. The CDR3 sequence is 16 residues long. Sequencing was performed on peripheral blood. This rearrangement joins TRBV11-3 to TRBJ2-1; TRBD2 might be the D (5 bases). The sequence was collected from a young man with acute or convalescent COVID-19. The CDR3 nucleotides read TGTGCCAGCAGTCCGCGGCAGCGGCCGGATTGGAATGAGCAGTTCTTC. It yields the protein CASSPRQRPDWNEQFF.